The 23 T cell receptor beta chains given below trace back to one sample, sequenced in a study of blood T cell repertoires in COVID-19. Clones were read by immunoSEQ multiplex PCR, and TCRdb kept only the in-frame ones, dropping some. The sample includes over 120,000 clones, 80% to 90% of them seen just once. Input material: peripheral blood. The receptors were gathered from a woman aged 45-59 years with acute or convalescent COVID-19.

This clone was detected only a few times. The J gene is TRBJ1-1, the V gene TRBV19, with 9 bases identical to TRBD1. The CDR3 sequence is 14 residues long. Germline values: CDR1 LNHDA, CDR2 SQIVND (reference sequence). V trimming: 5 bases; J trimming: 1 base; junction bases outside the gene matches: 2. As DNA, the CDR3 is TGTGCCAGTAGTGTACAGGGGGCGAACACTGAAGCTTTCTTT. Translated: CASSVQGANTEAFF. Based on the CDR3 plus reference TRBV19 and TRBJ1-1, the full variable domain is DGGITQSPKYLFRKEGQNVTLSCEQNLNHDAMYWYRQDPGQGLRLIYYSQIVNDFQKGDIAEGYSVSREKKESFPLTVTSAQKNPTAFYLCASSVQGANTEAFFGQGTRLTVV.

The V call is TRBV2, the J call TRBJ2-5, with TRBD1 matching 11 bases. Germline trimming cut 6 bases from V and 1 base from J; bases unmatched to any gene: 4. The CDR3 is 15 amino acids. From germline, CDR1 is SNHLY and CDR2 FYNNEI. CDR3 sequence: CASRTDRGLQETQYF. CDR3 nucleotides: TGTGCCAGCAGGACGGACAGGGGGCTCCAAGAGACCCAGTACTTC.

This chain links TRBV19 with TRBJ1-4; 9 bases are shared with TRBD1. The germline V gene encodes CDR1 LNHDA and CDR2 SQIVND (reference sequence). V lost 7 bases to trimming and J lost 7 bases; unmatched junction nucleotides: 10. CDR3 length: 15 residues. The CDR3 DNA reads TGTGCCAGTAACCCCGGGACAGGGTATGGTGAAAAACTGTTTTTT. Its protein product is CASNPGTGYGEKLFF.

The CDR3 is CASTRRTDTQYF. In nucleotides, the CDR3 is TGTGCCAGCACCCGTCGCACAGATACGCAGTATTTT. The gene calls are TRBV7-9 and TRBJ2-3; D is unclear. There are 12 residues in the CDR3. V lost 7 bases and J 1 base, leaving 6 bases between the germline ends. Germline V gives CDR1 SEHNR, CDR2 FQNEAQ (reference sequence). The full variable domain, completed using reference TRBV7-9 and TRBJ2-3, is DTGVSQNPRHKITKRGQNVTFRCDPISEHNRLYWYRQTLGQGPEFLTYFQNEAQLEKSRLLSDRFSAERPKGSFSTLEIQRTEQGDSAMYLCASTRRTDTQYFGPGTRLTVL.

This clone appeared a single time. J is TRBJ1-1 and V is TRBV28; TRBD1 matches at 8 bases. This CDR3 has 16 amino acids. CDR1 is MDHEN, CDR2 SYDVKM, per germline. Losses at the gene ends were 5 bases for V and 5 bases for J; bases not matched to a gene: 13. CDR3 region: CASSPLGRGLRTEAFF. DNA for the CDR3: TGTGCCAGCAGTCCACTCGGCAGGGGGCTAAGAACTGAAGCTTTCTTT. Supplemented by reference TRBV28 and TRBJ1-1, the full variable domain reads DVKVTQSSRYLVKRTGEKVFLECVQDMDHENMFWYRQDPGLGLRLIYFSYDVKMKEKGDIPEGYSVSREKKERFSLILESASTNQTSMYLCASSPLGRGLRTEAFFGQGTRLTVV.

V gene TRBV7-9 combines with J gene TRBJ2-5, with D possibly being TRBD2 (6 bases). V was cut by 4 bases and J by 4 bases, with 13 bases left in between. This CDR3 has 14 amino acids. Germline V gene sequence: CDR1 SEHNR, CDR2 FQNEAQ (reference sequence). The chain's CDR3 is CASSWGMRGETQYF. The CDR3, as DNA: TGTGCCAGCAGCTGGGGGATGCGGGGAGAGACCCAGTACTTC.

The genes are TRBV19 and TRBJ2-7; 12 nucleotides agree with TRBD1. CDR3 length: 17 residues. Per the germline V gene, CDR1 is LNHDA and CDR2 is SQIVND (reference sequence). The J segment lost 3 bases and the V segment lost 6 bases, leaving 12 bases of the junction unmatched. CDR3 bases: TGTGCCAGTAGCTCCCCCCGGGACAGGGGGCGCCTCTACGAGCAGTACTTC. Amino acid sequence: CASSSPRDRGRLYEQYF.

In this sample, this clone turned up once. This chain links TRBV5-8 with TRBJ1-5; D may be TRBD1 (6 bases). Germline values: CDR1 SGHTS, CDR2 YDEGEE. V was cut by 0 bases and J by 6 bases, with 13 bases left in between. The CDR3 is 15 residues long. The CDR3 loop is CASSLEAPGVQPQHF. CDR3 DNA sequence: TGTGCCAGCAGCTTGGAGGCGCCAGGGGTTCAGCCCCAGCATTTT. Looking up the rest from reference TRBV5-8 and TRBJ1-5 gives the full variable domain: EAGVTQSPTHLIKTRGQQATLRCSPISGHTSVYWYQQALGLGLQFLLWYDEGEERNRGNFPPRFSGRQFPNYSSELNVNALELEDSALYLCASSLEAPGVQPQHFGDGTRLSIL.

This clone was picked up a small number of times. The CDR3 DNA is TGTGCCAGCAGCTTGGCCCCGGACAGGGCCCCGAACACTGAAGCTTTCTTT. This translates into CASSLAPDRAPNTEAFF. The rearrangement uses TRBV5-4 and TRBJ1-1; TRBD1 agrees at 8 bases. Germline CDR1 and CDR2: SGHNT and YYREEE (reference sequence). The CDR3 is made up of 17 amino acids. Trimming cost V 0 bases and J 1 base; bases outside gene matches: 8. Supplemented by reference TRBV5-4 and TRBJ1-1, the full variable domain reads ETGVTQSPTHLIKTRGQQVTLRCSSQSGHNTVSWYQQALGQGPQFIFQYYREEENGRGNFPPRFSGLQFPNYSSELNVNALELDDSALYLCASSLAPDRAPNTEAFFGQGTRLTVV.

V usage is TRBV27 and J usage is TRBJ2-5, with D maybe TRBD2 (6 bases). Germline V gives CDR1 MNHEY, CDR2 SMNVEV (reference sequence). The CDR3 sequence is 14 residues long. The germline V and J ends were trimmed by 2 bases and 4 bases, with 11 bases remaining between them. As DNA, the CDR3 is TGTGCCAGCAGTTTACGGCCTAGCGCAGAGACCCAGTACTTC. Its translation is CASSLRPSAETQYF.

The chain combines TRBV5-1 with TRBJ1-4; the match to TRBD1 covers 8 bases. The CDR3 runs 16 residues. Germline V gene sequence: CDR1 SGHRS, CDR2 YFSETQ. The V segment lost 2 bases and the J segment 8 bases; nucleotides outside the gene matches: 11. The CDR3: CASSFIGQGTSEKLFF. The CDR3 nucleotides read TGCGCCAGCAGCTTCATCGGACAGGGCACTAGCGAAAAACTGTTTTTT.

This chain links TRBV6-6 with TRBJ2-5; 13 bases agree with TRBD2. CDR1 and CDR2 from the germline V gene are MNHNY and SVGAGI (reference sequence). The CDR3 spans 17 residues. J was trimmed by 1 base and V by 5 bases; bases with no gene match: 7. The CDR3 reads CASSPPGLAGPQETQYF. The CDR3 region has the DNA TGTGCCAGCAGTCCCCCGGGACTAGCGGGGCCCCAAGAGACCCAGTACTTC.

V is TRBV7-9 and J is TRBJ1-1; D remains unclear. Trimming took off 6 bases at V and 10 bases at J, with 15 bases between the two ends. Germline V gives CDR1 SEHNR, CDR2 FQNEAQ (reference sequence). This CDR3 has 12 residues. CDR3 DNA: TGTGCCAGCAGTGACGAGGGAGGGAGAGCTTTCTTT. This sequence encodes CASSDEGGRAFF.

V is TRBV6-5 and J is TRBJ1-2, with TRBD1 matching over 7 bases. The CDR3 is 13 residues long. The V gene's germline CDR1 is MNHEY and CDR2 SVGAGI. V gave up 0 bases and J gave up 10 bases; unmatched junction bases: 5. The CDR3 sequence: CASSYSRGPPYTF. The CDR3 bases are TGTGCCAGCAGTTACTCGAGGGGGCCCCCCTACACCTTC.

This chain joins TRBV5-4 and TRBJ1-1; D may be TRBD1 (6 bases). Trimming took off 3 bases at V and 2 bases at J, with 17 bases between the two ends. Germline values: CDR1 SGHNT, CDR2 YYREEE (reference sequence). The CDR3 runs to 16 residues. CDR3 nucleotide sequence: TGTGCCAGCAGCTCCCGCGGTCAGGGGCACAACACTGAAGCTTTCTTT. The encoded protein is CASSSRGQGHNTEAFF.

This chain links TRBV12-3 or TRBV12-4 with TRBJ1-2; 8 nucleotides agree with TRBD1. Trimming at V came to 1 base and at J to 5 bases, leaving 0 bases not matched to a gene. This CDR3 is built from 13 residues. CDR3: CASSLGTGYGYTF. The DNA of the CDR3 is TGTGCCAGCAGTTTAGGGACAGGGTATGGCTACACCTTC.

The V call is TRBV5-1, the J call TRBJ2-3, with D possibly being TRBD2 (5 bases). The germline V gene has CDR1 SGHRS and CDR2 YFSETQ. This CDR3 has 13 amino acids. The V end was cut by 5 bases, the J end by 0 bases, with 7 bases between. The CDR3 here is CASSLASTDTQYF. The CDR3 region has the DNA TGCGCCAGCAGTCTAGCTAGCACAGATACGCAGTATTTT.

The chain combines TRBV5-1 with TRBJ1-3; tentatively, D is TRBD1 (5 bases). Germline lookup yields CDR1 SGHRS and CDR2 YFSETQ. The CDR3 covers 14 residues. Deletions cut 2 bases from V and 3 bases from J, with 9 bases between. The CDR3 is CASSLSGFGNTIYF. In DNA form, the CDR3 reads TGCGCCAGCAGCTTATCAGGGTTTGGAAACACCATATATTTT.

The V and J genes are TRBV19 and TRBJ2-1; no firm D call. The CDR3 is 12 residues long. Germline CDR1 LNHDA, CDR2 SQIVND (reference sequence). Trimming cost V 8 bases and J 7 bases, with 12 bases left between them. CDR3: CASLGLENEQFF. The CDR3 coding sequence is TGTGCCAGTCTGGGCCTTGAGAATGAGCAGTTCTTC. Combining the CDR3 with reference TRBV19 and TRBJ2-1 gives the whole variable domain DGGITQSPKYLFRKEGQNVTLSCEQNLNHDAMYWYRQDPGQGLRLIYYSQIVNDFQKGDIAEGYSVSREKKESFPLTVTSAQKNPTAFYLCASLGLENEQFFGPGTRLTVL.

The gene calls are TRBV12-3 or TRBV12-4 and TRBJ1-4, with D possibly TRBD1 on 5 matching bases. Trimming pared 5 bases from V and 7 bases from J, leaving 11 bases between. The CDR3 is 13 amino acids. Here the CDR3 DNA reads TGTGCCAGCAGTGGGCAGGGCGGTGAAAAACTGTTTTTT. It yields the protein CASSGQGGEKLFF.

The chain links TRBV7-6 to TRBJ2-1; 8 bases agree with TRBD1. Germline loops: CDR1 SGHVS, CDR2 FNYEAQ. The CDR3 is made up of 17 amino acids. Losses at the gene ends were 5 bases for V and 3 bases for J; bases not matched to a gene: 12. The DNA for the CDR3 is TGTGCCAGCAGCCCAATAAGACAGGGGTTAATCTACAATGAGCAGTTCTTC. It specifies CASSPIRQGLIYNEQFF.

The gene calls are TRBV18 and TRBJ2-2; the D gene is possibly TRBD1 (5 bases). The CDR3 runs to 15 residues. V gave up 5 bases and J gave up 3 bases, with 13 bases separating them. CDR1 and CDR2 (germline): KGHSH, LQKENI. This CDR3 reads CASSTTLGDTGELFF. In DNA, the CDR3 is TGTGCCAGCTCAACCACTTTAGGGGACACCGGGGAGCTGTTTTTT.

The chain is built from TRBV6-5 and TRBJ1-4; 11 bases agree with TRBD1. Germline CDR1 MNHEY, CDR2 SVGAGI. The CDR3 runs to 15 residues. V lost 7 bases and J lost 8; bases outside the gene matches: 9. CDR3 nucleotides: TGTGCCAGCAATCCTCGGACAGGGGGCAACGAAAAACTGTTTTTT. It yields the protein CASNPRTGGNEKLFF.